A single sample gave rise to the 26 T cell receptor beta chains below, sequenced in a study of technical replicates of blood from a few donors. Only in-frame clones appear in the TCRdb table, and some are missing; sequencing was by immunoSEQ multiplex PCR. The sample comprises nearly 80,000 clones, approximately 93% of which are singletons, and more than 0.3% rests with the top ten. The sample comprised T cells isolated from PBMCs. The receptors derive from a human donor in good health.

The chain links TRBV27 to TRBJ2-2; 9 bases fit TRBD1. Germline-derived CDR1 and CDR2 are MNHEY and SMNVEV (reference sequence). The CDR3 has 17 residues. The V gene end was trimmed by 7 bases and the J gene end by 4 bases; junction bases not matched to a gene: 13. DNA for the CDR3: TGTGCCAGCAAAACAAGCGGGACAGGGCACACCACCGGGGAGCTGTTTTTT. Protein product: CASKTSGTGHTTGELFF.

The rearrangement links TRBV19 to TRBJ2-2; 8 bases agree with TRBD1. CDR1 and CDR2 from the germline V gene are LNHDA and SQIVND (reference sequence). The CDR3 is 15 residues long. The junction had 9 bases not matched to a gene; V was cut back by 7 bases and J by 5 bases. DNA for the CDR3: TGTGCCAGTATGTACAGGGGGTTAGCAACCGGGGAGCTGTTTTTT. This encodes CASMYRGLATGELFF.

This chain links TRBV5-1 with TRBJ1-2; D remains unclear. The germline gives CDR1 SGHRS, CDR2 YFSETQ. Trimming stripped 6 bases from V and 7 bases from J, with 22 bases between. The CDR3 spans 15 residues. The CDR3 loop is CASILSPGSYVGYTF. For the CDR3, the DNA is TGCGCCAGCATCTTATCCCCAGGATCCTATGTTGGCTACACCTTC.

The CDR3 region has the DNA TGTGCCAGCAGCTCCTATGGGGGGGGGTACACCGGGGAGCTGTTTTTT. It translates to CASSSYGGGYTGELFF. The J gene is TRBJ2-2, the V gene TRBV5-6; 7 positions agree with TRBD2. The CDR3 spans 16 residues. V lost 3 bases to trimming and J lost 3 bases; unmatched junction nucleotides: 8. Germline CDR1 SGHDT, CDR2 YYEEEE.

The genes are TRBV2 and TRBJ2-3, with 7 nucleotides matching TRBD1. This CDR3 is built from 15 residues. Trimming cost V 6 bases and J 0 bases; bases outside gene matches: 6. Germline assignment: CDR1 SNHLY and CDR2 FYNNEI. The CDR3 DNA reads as TGTGCCAGCAGGCTCCCGGGACAGAGCACAGATACGCAGTATTTT. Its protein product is CASRLPGQSTDTQYF. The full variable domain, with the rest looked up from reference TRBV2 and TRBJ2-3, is EPEVTQTPSHQVTQMGQEVILRCVPISNHLYFYWYRQILGQKVEFLVSFYNNEISEKSEIFDDQFSVERPDGSNFTLKIRSTKLEDSAMYFCASRLPGQSTDTQYFGPGTRLTVL.

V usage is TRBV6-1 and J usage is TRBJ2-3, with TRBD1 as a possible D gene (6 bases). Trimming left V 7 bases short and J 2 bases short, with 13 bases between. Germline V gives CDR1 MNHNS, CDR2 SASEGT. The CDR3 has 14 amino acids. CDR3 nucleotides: TGTGCCAGCAAGGGGGAGTACTACACAGATACGCAGTATTTT. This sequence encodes CASKGEYYTDTQYF.

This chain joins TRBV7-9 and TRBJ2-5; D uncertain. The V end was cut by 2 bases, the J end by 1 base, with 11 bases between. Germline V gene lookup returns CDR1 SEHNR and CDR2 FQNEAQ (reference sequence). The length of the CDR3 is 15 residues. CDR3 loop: CASSLLQRLQETQYF. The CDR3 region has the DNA TGTGCCAGCAGCTTATTGCAACGACTCCAAGAGACCCAGTACTTC.

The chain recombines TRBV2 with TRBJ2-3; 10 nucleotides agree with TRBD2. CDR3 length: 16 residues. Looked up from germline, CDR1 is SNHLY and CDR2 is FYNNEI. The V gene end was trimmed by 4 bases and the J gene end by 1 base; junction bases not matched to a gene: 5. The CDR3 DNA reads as TGTGCCAGCAGTGTAAGACTAGCGGGTGGCACAGATACGCAGTATTTT. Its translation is CASSVRLAGGTDTQYF.

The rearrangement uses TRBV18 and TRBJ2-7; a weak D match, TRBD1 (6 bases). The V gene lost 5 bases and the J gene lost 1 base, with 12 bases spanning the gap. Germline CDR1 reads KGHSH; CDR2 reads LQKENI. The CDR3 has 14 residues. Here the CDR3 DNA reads TGTGCCAGCTCAACGACAGGCTTATCCTACGAGCAGTACTTC. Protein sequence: CASSTTGLSYEQYF.

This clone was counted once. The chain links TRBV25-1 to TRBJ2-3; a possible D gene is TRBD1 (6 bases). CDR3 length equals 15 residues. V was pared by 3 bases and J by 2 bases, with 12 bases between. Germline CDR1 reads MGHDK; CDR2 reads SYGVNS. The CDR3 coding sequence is TGTGCCAGCAGTGAGCTAGGGGGAGTCACAGATACGCAGTATTTT. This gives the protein CASSELGGVTDTQYF.

CDR3 protein: CAISEGGSTVETQYF. Written as DNA, the CDR3 is TGTGCCATCAGTGAAGGCGGGAGTACGGTAGAGACCCAGTACTTC. The chain combines TRBV10-3 with TRBJ2-5; 7 bases line up with TRBD2. CDR1 is ENHRY, CDR2 SYGVKD, per germline. V shed 3 bases and J 4 bases; nucleotides not matched to a gene: 8. This CDR3 is built from 15 residues.

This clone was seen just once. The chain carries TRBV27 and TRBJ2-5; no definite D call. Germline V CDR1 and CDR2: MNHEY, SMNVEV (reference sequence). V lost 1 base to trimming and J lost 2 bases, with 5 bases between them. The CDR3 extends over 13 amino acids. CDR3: CASSLWAQETQYF. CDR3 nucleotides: TGTGCCAGCAGTTTATGGGCACAAGAGACCCAGTACTTC.

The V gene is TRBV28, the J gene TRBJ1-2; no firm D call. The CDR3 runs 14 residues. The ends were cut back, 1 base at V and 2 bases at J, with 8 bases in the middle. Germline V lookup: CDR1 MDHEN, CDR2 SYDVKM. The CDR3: CASSLFARNYGYTF. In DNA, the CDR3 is TGTGCCAGCAGTTTATTCGCGAGAAACTATGGCTACACCTTC.

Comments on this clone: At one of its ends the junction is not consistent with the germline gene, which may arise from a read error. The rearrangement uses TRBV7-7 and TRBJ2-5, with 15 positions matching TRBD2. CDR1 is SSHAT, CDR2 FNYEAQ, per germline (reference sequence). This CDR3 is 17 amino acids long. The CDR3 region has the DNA TGTGCTAGCAGCTTAGGAGGACTAGCGGGAGGGTTGGAGACCCAGTACTTC. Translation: CASSLGGLAGGLETQYF.

The CDR3 region is CATSPQTSGRETQYF. Here the CDR3 DNA reads TGTGCCACCTCGCCTCAGACTAGCGGGAGGGAGACCCAGTACTTC. The genes are TRBV27 and TRBJ2-5, with TRBD2 matching over 13 bases. Per the germline V gene, CDR1 is MNHEY and CDR2 is SMNVEV (reference sequence). Trimming removed 10 bases from V and 5 bases from J; junction bases left unmatched: 10. The length of the CDR3 is 15 residues.

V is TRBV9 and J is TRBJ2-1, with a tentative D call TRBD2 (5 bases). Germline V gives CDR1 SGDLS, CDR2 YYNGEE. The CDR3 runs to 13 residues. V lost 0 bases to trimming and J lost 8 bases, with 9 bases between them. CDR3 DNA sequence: TGTGCCAGCAGCGTAGGACTATTCGATGAGCAGTTCTTC. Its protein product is CASSVGLFDEQFF. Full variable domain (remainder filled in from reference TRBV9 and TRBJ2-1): DSGVTQTPKHLITATGQRVTLRCSPRSGDLSVYWYQQSLDQGLQFLIQYYNGEERAKGNILERFSAQQFPDLHSELNLSSLELGDSALYFCASSVGLFDEQFFGPGTRLTVL.

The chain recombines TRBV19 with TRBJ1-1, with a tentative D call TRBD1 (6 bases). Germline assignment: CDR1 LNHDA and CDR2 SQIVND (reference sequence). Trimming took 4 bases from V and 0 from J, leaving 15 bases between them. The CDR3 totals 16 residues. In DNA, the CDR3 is TGTGCCAGTAGTAGCAGGGGTGGGCCTATGAACACTGAAGCTTTCTTT. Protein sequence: CASSSRGGPMNTEAFF.

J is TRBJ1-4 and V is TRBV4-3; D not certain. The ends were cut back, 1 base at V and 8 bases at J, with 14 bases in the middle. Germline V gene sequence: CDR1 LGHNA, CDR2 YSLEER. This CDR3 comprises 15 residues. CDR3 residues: CASSQGWSTYEKLFF. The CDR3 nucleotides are TGCGCCAGCAGCCAAGGATGGAGCACATACGAAAAACTGTTTTTT.

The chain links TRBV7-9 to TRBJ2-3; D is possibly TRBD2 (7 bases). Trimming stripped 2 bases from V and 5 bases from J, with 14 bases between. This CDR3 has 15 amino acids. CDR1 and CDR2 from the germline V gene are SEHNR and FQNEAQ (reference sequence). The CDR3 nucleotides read TGTGCCAGCAGCTTAACGGGGGGCCTAAAAGATACGCAGTATTTT. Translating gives CASSLTGGLKDTQYF.

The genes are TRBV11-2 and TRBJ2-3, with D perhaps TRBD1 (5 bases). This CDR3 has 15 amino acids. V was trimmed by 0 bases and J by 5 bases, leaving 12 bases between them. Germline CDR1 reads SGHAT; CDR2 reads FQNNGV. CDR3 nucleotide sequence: TGTGCCAGCAGCTTAGATCTCCAGGGCTTAGATACGCAGTATTTT. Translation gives CASSLDLQGLDTQYF.

The chain's CDR3 is CAWRQGPYEQYF. The CDR3 bases are TGTGCCTGGAGACAGGGGCCCTACGAGCAGTACTTC. The chain links TRBV30 to TRBJ2-7, with 7 bases that match TRBD1. The CDR3 covers 12 residues. Trimming cost V 3 bases and J 2 bases; bases outside gene matches: 1. CDR1 and CDR2 from the germline V gene are GTSNPN and SVGIG (reference sequence).

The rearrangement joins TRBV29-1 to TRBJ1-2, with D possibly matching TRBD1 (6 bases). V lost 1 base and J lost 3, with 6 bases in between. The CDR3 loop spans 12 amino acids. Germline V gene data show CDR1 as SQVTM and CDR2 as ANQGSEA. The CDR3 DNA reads TGCAGCGTTGAAGCAGGGGACTATGGCTACACCTTC. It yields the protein CSVEAGDYGYTF.

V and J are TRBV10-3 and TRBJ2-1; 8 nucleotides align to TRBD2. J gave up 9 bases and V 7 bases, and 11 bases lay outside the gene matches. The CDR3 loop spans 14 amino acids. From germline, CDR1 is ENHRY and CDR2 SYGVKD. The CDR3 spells CAITGGPAPTEQFF. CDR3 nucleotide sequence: TGTGCCATCACGGGAGGGCCGGCCCCTACTGAGCAGTTCTTC.

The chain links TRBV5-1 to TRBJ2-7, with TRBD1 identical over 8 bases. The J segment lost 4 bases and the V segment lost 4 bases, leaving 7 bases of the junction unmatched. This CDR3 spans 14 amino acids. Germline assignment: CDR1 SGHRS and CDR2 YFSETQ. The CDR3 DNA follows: TGCGCCAGCAGCGCGGGACAGGACAGTTACGAGCAGTACTTC. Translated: CASSAGQDSYEQYF.

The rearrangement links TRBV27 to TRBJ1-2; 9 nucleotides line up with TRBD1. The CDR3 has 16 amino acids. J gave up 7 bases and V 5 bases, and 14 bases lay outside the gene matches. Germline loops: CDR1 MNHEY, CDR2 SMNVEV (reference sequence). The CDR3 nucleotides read TGTGCCAGCAGTAGAACCGGGACAGGGTGGGTAGGTGGCTACACCTTC. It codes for CASSRTGTGWVGGYTF.

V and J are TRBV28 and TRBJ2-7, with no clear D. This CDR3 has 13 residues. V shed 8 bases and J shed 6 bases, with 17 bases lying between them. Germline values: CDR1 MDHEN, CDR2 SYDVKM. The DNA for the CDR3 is TGTGCCAGCGGAATTCCAGCGTACCCCGAGCAGTACTTC. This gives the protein CASGIPAYPEQYF.